This T cell receptor (beta chain) emerged from a study of blood T cell repertoires in COVID-19. As for the study in general: Samples came from the United States, Italy and Spain, spanning acute and convalescent COVID-19. PBMCs, B-cell-depleted T cells, or T cells provided the cDNA or gDNA that made up the material.

Per the authors' pipeline: Estimation of nucleated cell counts was performed using reference gene primer amplification. The table came from immunoSEQ multiplex PCR; TCRdb's copy has only in-frame clones and leaves some out. V and J calls and clone size are as listed in that table; D and trimming were resolved from the DNA. The sample includes 180,000 or so clones, under 85% of them seen just once. This clone has a single count. The sequence came from a man aged 55 to 69 who had recovered from COVID-19. Sequences were obtained from peripheral blood.

In DNA form, the CDR3 reads TGTGCCAGCCTTACAGGGGGCGAGGATACGCAGTATTTT. Its protein is CASLTGGEDTQYF. The genes are TRBV18 and TRBJ2-3; 9 bases fit TRBD1. CDR1 and CDR2 (germline): KGHSH, LQKENI. This CDR3 contains 13 residues. V lost 8 bases to trimming and J lost 6 bases; unmatched junction nucleotides: 6. Drawing the rest from reference TRBV18 and TRBJ2-3, the complete variable domain is NAGVMQNPRHLVRRRGQEARLRCSPMKGHSHVYWYRQLPEEGLKFMVYLQKENIIDESGMPKERFSAEFPKEGPSILRIQQVVRGDSAAYFCASLTGGEDTQYFGPGTRLTVL.